Included here is one T cell receptor (beta chain) sequence, with context. This sample was included in a study of blood T cell repertoires in COVID-19. CDR3 length: 16 residues. Germline V gene lookup returns CDR1 MGHDK and CDR2 SYGVNS. Trimming at V came to 2 bases and at J to 5 bases, leaving 6 bases not matched to a gene. Participants were aged about 18 to 89 years, lived in 20 to 25 US areas, and enrolled virtually. The method was immunoSEQ multiplex PCR; TCRdb's version includes in-frame clones alone and lacks a portion of them. The sample contains 400,000 to 550,000 clones, about 85% of which appear only once.

This clonotype originated in a woman under 30 with acute COVID-19. The chain joins TRBV25-1 to TRBJ2-5, with 12 bases lining up with TRBD1. The sequencing sample was made of PBMCs or T cells enriched from blood (not recorded which). The CDR3 spells CASSEPGQGAGETQYF. The CDR3 DNA sequence: TGTGCCAGCAGTGAACCGGGACAGGGGGCCGGGGAGACCCAGTACTTC.